This passage covers 2 T cell receptor beta chains from one sample sequenced in a study of long-term antiretroviral therapy in people with HIV. An immunoSEQ assay, version v3.0, was performed at survey level. Assay: immunoSEQ multiplex PCR; the TCRdb copy retains only in-frame clones and omits some. The sample has about 40,000 clones, 86% seen once. This sample comprised unsorted PBMCs, obtained 0.1 years before starting antiretroviral therapy. The receptors come from a woman in her 50s with HIV.

In the case of this clone: One end of the junction does not line up with germline, which may come from a read error. This chain connects TRBV7-7 to TRBJ2-3, with D perhaps matching TRBD2 (6 bases). Germline values: CDR1 SSHAT, CDR2 FNYEAQ (reference sequence). The CDR3 has 13 amino acids. The CDR3 here is CASSLDYADTQYF. Written as DNA, the CDR3 is TGTGCTAGCAGTTTGGACTACGCAGATACGCAGTATTTT.

This sequence joins TRBV2 and TRBJ1-4; D remains ambiguous. Germline V lookup: CDR1 SNHLY, CDR2 FYNNEI. The CDR3 covers 11 residues. The V gene lost 5 bases and the J gene lost 10 bases, with 8 bases spanning the gap. CDR3 amino acids: CASSPGGKLFF. CDR3 DNA sequence: TGTGCCAGCAGTCCCGGCGGAAAACTGTTTTTT.